The present entry profiles one T cell receptor (beta chain) with its context. This specimen belongs to a study of shared clonotypes between healthy human individuals. Cells designated naive CD8 were CD45RO-negative and were positively selected for CCR7, with terminally differentiated effector memory CD45RA+ cells excluded. The length of the CDR3 is 17 residues. Germline CDR1 reads LGHNA; CDR2 reads YNFKEQ. The V gene lost 5 bases and the J gene lost 6 bases, with 24 bases spanning the gap. Sequencing used immunoSEQ multiplex PCR; TCRdb keeps in-frame clones, though not all of them. The sample lists nearly 600,000 clones; roughly 95% were seen once.

The chain employs TRBV4-2 and TRBJ2-3, with D perhaps given as TRBD1 or TRBD2 (5 bases each). The origin of this receptor is a woman aged 25 to 39 in good health. The source material was naive CD8+ T cells sorted from blood. CDR3 residues: CASSSAPGREKRDTQYF. CDR3 nucleotide sequence: TGTGCCAGCAGCTCAGCGCCGGGACGGGAAAAGAGGGATACGCAGTATTTT.